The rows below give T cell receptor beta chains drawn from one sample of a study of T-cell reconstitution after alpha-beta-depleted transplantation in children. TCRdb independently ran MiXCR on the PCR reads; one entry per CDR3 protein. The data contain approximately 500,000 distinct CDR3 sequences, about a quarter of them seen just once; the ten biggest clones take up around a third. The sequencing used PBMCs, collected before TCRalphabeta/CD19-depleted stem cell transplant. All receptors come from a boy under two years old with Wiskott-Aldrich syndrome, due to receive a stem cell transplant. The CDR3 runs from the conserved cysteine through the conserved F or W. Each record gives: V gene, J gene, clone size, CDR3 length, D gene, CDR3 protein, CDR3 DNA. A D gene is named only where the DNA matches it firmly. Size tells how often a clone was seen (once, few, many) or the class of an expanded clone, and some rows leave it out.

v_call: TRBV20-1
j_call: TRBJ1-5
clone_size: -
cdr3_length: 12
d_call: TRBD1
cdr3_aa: CSTGGPDQPQHF
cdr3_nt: TGCAGTACAGGGGGACCGGATCAGCCCCAGCATTTT

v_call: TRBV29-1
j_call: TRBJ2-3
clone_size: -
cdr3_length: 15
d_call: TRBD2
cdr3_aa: CSVGGTSGGTDTQYF
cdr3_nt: TGCAGCGTTGGGGGGACTAGCGGGGGCACAGATACGCAGTATTTT

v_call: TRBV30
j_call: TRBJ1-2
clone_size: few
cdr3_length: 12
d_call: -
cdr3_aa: CAWSVGIYGYTF
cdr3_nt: TGTGCCTGGAGTGTGGGTATCTATGGCTACACCTTC

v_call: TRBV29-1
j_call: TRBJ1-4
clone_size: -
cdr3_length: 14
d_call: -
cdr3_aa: CSAYTTGGDEKLFF
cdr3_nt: TGCAGCGCCTACACGACGGGGGGGGATGAAAAACTGTTTTTT

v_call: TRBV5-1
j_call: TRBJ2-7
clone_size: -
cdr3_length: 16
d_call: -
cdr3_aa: CASSKDASFSSYEQYF
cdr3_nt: TGCGCCAGCAGTAAGGATGCCTCTTTTAGCTCCTACGAGCAGTACTTC

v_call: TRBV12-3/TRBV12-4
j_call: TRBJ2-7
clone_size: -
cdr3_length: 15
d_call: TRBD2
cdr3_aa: CASSFRASGSDEQYF
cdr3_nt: TGTGCCAGCAGTTTTCGTGCGAGCGGGAGTGACGAGCAGTACTTC

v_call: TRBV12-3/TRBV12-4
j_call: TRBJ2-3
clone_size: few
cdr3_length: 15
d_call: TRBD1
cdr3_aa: CASSQTTGGTDTQYF
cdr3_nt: TGTGCCAGCAGTCAGACCACAGGGGGTACAGATACGCAGTATTTT

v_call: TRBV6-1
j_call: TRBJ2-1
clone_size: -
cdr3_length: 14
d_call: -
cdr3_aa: CASSRDFYLNEQFF
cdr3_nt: TGTGCCAGTTCACGGGACTTCTATCTTAATGAGCAGTTCTTC

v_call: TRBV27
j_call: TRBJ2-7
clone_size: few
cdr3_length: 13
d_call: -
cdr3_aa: CASSSKPNYEQYF
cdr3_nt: TGTGCCAGCAGTTCAAAGCCAAACTACGAGCAGTACTTC

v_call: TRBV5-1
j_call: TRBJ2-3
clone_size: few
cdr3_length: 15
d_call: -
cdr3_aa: CASSLERTVLDTQYF
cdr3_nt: TGCGCCAGCAGCTTGGAGAGGACCGTACTAGATACGCAGTATTTT

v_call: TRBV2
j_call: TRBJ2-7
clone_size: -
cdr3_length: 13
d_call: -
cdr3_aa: CASSDNRAGEQYF
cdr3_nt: TGTGCCAGCAGTGATAACAGGGCGGGAGAGCAGTACTTC

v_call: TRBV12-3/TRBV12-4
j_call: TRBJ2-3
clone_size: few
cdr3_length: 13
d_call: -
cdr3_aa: CASRSESGDTQYF
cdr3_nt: TGTGCCAGCAGGTCGGAGTCGGGGGATACGCAGTATTTT

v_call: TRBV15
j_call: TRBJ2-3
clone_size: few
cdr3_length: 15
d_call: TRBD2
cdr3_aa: CATSIAGGLGDTQYF
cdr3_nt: TGTGCCACCAGCATAGCGGGAGGGCTTGGAGATACGCAGTATTTT

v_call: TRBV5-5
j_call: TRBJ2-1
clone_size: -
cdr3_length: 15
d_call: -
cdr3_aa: CASSRTRRWLNEQFF
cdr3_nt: TGTGCCAGCAGCCGGACCAGACGGTGGTTAAATGAGCAGTTCTTC

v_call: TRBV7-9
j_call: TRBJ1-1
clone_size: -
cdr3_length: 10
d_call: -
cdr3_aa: CAISRIEAFF
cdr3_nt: TGTGCCATCAGCCGGATAGAGGCTTTCTTT

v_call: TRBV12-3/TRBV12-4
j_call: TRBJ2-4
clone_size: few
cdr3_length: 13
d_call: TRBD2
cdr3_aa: CASSLTSGSKQYF
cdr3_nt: TGTGCCAGCAGTCTTACTAGCGGGAGCAAGCAGTACTTC

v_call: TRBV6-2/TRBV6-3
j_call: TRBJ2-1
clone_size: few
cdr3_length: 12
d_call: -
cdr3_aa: CASSEEWNEQFF
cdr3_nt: TGTGCCAGCAGCGAAGAGTGGAATGAGCAGTTCTTC

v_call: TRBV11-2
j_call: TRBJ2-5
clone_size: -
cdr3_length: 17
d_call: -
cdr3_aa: CASSLRRSRSGIETQYF
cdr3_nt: TGTGCCAGCAGCCTACGGAGATCACGGTCAGGGATTGAGACCCAGTACTTC

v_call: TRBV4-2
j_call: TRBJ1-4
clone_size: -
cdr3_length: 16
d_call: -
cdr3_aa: CASSPRTEGWYEKLFF
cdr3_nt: TGTGCCAGCAGCCCAAGGACGGAAGGGTGGTATGAGAAACTGTTTTTT

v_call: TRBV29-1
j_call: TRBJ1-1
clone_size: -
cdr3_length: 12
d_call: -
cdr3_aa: CSASGFNSEAFF
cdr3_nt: TGCAGCGCCTCCGGATTTAACTCTGAAGCTTTCTTT

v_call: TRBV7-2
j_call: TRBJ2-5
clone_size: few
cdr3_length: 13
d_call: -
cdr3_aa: CASSLEPRKTQYF
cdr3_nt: TGTGCCAGCAGCTTAGAGCCCCGGAAGACCCAGTACTTC

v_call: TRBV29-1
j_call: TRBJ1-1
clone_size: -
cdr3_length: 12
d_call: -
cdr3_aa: CSVEEVAVGAFF
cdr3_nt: TGCAGCGTTGAAGAGGTTGCGGTGGGAGCTTTCTTT

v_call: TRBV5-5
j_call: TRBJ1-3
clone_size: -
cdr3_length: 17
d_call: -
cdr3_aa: CASSLAAGGLSGNTIYF
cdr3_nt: TGTGCCAGCAGCTTGGCCGCAGGAGGGCTCTCTGGAAACACCATATATTTT

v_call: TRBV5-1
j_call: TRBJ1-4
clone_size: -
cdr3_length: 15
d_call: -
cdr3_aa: CASSLSDGLGEKLFF
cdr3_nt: TGCGCCAGCAGTTTGTCTGATGGTTTAGGGGAAAAACTGTTTTTT

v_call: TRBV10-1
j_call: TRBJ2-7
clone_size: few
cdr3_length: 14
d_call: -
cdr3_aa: CASSESGKGSEQYF
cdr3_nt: TGCGCCAGCAGTGAATCGGGGAAGGGGTCCGAGCAGTACTTC

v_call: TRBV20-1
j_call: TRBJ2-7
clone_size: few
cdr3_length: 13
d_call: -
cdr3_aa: CSASSGIAYEQYF
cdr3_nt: TGCAGTGCTTCGTCGGGGATTGCCTACGAGCAGTACTTC

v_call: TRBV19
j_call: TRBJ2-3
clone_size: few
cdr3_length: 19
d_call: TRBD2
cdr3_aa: CASSPLAGALDPLPDTQYF
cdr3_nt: TGTGCCAGTAGTCCCCTAGCGGGAGCCCTCGACCCGTTGCCCGATACGCAGTATTTT

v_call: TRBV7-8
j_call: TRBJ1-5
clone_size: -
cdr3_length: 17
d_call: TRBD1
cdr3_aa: CASSFRTGGFPNQPQHF
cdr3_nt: TGTGCCAGCAGCTTTCGGACAGGGGGTTTTCCCAATCAGCCCCAGCATTTT

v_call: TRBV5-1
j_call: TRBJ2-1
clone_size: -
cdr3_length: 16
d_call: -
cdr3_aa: CASSLAGAHSYNEQFF
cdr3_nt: TGCGCCAGCAGCTTGGCCGGGGCCCACTCCTACAATGAGCAGTTCTTC

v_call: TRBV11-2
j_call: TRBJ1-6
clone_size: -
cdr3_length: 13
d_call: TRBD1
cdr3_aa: CASGRQGNSPLHF
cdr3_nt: TGTGCCAGCGGTAGACAGGGGAATTCACCCCTCCACTTT

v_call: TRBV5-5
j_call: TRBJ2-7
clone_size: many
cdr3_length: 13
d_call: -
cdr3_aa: CASSSGVGYEQYF
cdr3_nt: TGTGCCAGCAGTTCGGGAGTTGGCTACGAGCAGTACTTC

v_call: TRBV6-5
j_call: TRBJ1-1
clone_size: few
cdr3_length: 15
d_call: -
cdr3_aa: CASSYVQGWNTEAFF
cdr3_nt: TGTGCCAGCAGTTACGTCCAGGGTTGGAACACTGAAGCTTTCTTT

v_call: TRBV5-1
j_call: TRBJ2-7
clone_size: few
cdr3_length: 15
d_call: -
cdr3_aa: CASSLVGRDAGEQYF
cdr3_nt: TGCGCCAGCAGCTTGGTCGGGCGGGACGCGGGTGAGCAGTACTTC

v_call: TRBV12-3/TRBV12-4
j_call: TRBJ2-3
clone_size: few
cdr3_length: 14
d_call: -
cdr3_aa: CASSPTTLTDTQYF
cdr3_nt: TGTGCCAGCAGTCCAACCACATTAACAGATACGCAGTATTTT

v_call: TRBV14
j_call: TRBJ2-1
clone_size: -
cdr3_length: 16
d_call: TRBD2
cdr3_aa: CASSPSLAGGGNEQFF
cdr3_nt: TGTGCCAGCAGTCCCTCGCTAGCGGGAGGGGGAAATGAGCAGTTCTTC

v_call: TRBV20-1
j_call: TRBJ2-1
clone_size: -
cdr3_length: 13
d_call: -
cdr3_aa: CSAREGGVYEQFF
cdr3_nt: TGCAGTGCTAGAGAGGGAGGCGTCTATGAGCAGTTCTTC

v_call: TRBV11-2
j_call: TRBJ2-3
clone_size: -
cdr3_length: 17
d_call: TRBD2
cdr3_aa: CASSPRTSGRALDTQYF
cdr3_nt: TGTGCCAGCAGCCCTCGGACTAGCGGGAGGGCCCTAGATACGCAGTATTTT

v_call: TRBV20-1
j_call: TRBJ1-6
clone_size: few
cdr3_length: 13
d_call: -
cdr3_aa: CSARTVGGSPLHF
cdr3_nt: TGCAGTGCTAGGACAGTCGGCGGTTCACCCCTCCACTTT

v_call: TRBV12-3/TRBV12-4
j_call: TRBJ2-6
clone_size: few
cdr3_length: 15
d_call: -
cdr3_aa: CASSLQDSGANVLTF
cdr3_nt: TGTGCCAGCAGTTTGCAGGATTCTGGGGCCAACGTCCTGACTTTC

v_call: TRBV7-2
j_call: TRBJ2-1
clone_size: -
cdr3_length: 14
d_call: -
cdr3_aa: CASSRLRGQGEQFF
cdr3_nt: TGTGCCAGCAGCCGACTTCGGGGTCAGGGGGAGCAGTTCTTC

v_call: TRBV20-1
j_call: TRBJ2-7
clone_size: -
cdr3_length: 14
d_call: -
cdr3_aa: CSARTDRPFSEQYF
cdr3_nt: TGCAGTGCTAGGACGGACAGACCCTTTTCCGAGCAGTACTTC